These 20 T cell receptor beta chains originate from one sample sequenced in a study of T cell changes during pregnancy in multiple sclerosis. The protocol was immunoSEQ multiplex PCR, while the TCRdb copy is restricted to in-frame clones and leaves out a portion. The table has 35,000 to 50,000 clones, roughly 87% seen once; the top ten hold about 1.2%. The sequences come from CD4+ T cells from peripheral blood mononuclear cells, collected after pregnancy. These receptors all stem from a female donor with multiple sclerosis, enrolled in a pregnancy study.

V is TRBV10-3 and J is TRBJ1-2; tentatively, D is TRBD1 (5 bases). Trimming removed 11 bases from V and 2 bases from J, with 15 bases in between. The CDR3 totals 13 residues. CDR1 is ENHRY and CDR2 is SYGVKD in the germline V gene. In DNA, the CDR3 is TGTGCCGCAACCGGGACTGACAACTATGGCTACACCTTC. Its protein product is CAATGTDNYGYTF.

This chain links TRBV30 with TRBJ1-5, with TRBD1 matching over 7 bases. Germline V lookup: CDR1 GTSNPN, CDR2 SVGIG (reference sequence). V trimming: 2 bases; J trimming: 6 bases; junction bases outside the gene matches: 4. CDR3 size: 13 residues. The CDR3 sequence: CAWSTTGVQPQHF. Here the CDR3 DNA reads TGTGCCTGGAGTACCACAGGGGTTCAGCCCCAGCATTTT.

The J gene is TRBJ2-3, the V gene TRBV30; 8 positions match TRBD2. J was trimmed by 5 bases and V by 0 bases; bases with no gene match: 7. The V gene's germline CDR1 is GTSNPN and CDR2 SVGIG (reference sequence). The CDR3 runs 15 residues. In DNA form, the CDR3 reads TGTGCCTGGAGTGTGCAGACGGGAGGGGTAGATACGCAGTATTTT. As protein: CAWSVQTGGVDTQYF.

A few counts support this clone. The rearrangement links TRBV28 to TRBJ1-2; 9 positions agree with TRBD1. The CDR3 spans 12 residues. The germline CDR1 and CDR2 sequences are MDHEN and SYDVKM. Trimming removed 7 bases from V and 8 bases from J; junction bases left unmatched: 5. The CDR3 reads CASNTGGVGYTF. CDR3 DNA: TGTGCCAGCAACACAGGGGGCGTCGGCTACACCTTC.

The chain recombines TRBV30 with TRBJ1-5; unclear D gene. Trimming removed 1 base from V and 3 bases from J, with 13 bases in between. Germline V CDR1 and CDR2: GTSNPN, SVGIG (reference sequence). The CDR3 is 15 residues long. CDR3 region: CAWSAPGRPNQPQHF. The CDR3, as DNA: TGTGCCTGGAGTGCCCCGGGGAGACCCAATCAGCCCCAGCATTTT.

The V call is TRBV7-9, the J call TRBJ2-3, with 8 bases lining up with TRBD1. CDR1 and CDR2 from the germline V gene are SEHNR and FQNEAQ (reference sequence). The CDR3 loop spans 18 amino acids. With 5 bases clipped from V and 0 bases from J, the junction kept 13 bases outside the gene matches. As DNA, the CDR3 is TGTGCCAGCAGCCACCCGGACAGGGTTCCTACTAGCACAGATACGCAGTATTTT. Its protein product is CASSHPDRVPTSTDTQYF.

Written as DNA, the CDR3 is TGTGCCAGCAGTGGGGCGCCTGGGAGCACAGATACGCAGTATTTT. Protein product: CASSGAPGSTDTQYF. The J gene is TRBJ2-3, the V gene TRBV28; weak D call: TRBD1 (5 bases). Trimming cost V 5 bases and J 0 bases, with 12 bases left between them. Looked up from germline, CDR1 is MDHEN and CDR2 is SYDVKM. CDR3 length: 15 residues.

The chain combines TRBV6-6 with TRBJ2-7; 9 nucleotides line up with TRBD1. The V gene end was trimmed by 2 bases and the J gene end by 6 bases; junction bases not matched to a gene: 2. Germline CDR1 MNHNY, CDR2 SVGAGI (reference sequence). The CDR3 spans 13 residues. CDR3 region: CASSYRDRAEQYF. CDR3 DNA: TGTGCCAGCAGTTACCGGGACAGGGCCGAGCAGTACTTC.

The chain combines TRBV30 with TRBJ2-1, with D possibly being TRBD2 (6 bases). This CDR3 spans 11 amino acids. Looked up from germline, CDR1 is GTSNPN and CDR2 is SVGIG (reference sequence). V dropped 3 bases and J dropped 8 bases, with 8 bases sitting between them. This chain's CDR3 is CAWSGSHEQFF. The CDR3 nucleotides read TGTGCCTGGAGCGGGAGCCATGAGCAGTTCTTC.

The chain couples TRBV10-3 to TRBJ2-7; the D is unclear. Trimming stripped 7 bases from V and 3 bases from J, with 7 bases between. Germline lookup yields CDR1 ENHRY and CDR2 SYGVKD. The CDR3 has 11 residues. CDR3 DNA: TGTGCCATCAAAGAGAACTACGAGCAGTACTTC. Translating it yields CAIKENYEQYF.

The V call is TRBV19, the J call TRBJ2-1, with 10 nucleotides matching TRBD2. The CDR3 has 15 amino acids. The J segment lost 4 bases and the V segment lost 8 bases, leaving 8 bases of the junction unmatched. CDR1 LNHDA and CDR2 SQIVND come from the germline V gene (reference sequence). The CDR3 nucleotides are TGTGCCAGTTCCATGACTAGCGGGTCGTACAATGAGCAGTTCTTC. Translation: CASSMTSGSYNEQFF.

The chain has TRBV5-1 and TRBJ2-7; 12 bases match TRBD2. This CDR3 is 15 amino acids long. Germline V gene sequence: CDR1 SGHRS, CDR2 YFSETQ. V lost 4 bases, J lost 3 bases, and 5 bases stayed unmatched. In nucleotides, the CDR3 is TGCGCCAGCAGCCTCGGACTAGCGGGACTCTACGAGCAGTACTTC. This encodes CASSLGLAGLYEQYF.

The J gene is TRBJ1-2, the V gene TRBV30; tentative D call: TRBD1 (6 bases). The V gene lost 1 base and the J gene lost 6 bases, with 9 bases spanning the gap. CDR1 is GTSNPN, CDR2 SVGIG, per germline (reference sequence). The CDR3 consists of 12 residues. The CDR3 DNA is TGTGCCTGGAGTGCCAGGGGAAATGGCTACACCTTC. It translates to CAWSARGNGYTF. Full variable domain (remainder filled in from reference TRBV30 and TRBJ1-2): SQTIHQWPATLVQPVGSPLSLECTVEGTSNPNLYWYRQAAGRGLQLLFYSVGIGQISSEVPQNLSASRPQDRQFILSSKKLLLSDSGFYLCAWSARGNGYTFGSGTRLTVV.

The CDR3 sequence: CASSQEGQGNEKLFF. CDR3 in DNA: TGTGCCAGCAGCCAAGAAGGACAGGGAAATGAAAAACTGTTTTTT. This chain uses TRBV4-2 with TRBJ1-4; 8 positions match TRBD1. There are 15 residues in the CDR3. V lost 0 bases, J lost 5 bases, and 2 bases stayed unmatched. Germline values: CDR1 LGHNA, CDR2 YNFKEQ.

The CDR3 region is CASSLVQGPRAAYGYTF. The CDR3 region has the DNA TGTGCCAGCAGTTTGGTGCAGGGGCCGCGGGCTGCCTATGGCTACACCTTC. The chain is built from TRBV28 and TRBJ1-2; possibly TRBD1 for D (6 bases). Trimming shortened V by 3 bases and J by 4 bases, and 21 bases separated the two germline ends. CDR3 length: 17 amino acids. CDR1 and CDR2 (germline): MDHEN, SYDVKM.

This clone was detected only once. The chain couples TRBV7-6 to TRBJ2-3; 16 bases are shared with TRBD2. Germline CDR1 is SGHVS and CDR2 is FNYEAQ. This CDR3 has 16 residues. J lost 6 bases, V lost 5 bases, and 5 bases had no gene match. The CDR3 DNA follows: TGTGCCAGCAGCCAGGGACTAGCGGGAGGGCCTGATACGCAGTATTTT. This encodes CASSQGLAGGPDTQYF.

V usage is TRBV6-6 and J usage is TRBJ2-1; no firm D call. The germline gives CDR1 MNHNY, CDR2 SVGAGI (reference sequence). V was cut by 3 bases and J by 9 bases, with 18 bases left in between. This CDR3 is 15 amino acids long. Here the CDR3 reads CASSYTSSLSSEQFF. The CDR3 nucleotides are TGTGCCAGCAGTTATACTTCATCTCTATCCTCTGAGCAGTTCTTC.

The rearrangement uses TRBV27 and TRBJ1-4; maybe TRBD1 (6 bases). The CDR3 is 14 residues long. Germline V lookup: CDR1 MNHEY, CDR2 SMNVEV (reference sequence). Trimming removed 4 bases from V and 7 bases from J, with 13 bases in between. The CDR3 is CASSSQGLGEKLFF. The CDR3 DNA is TGTGCCAGCAGTTCGCAGGGGTTGGGTGAAAAACTGTTTTTT.

V usage is TRBV27 and J usage is TRBJ2-5, with TRBD1 matching over 7 bases. The CDR3 extends over 12 amino acids. The germline V gene encodes CDR1 MNHEY and CDR2 SMNVEV (reference sequence). The ends lost 11 bases at V and 10 bases at J; junction bases unmatched: 13. CDR3 region: CAAQPTGIIQYF. The CDR3 DNA follows: TGTGCCGCACAACCGACAGGGATCATCCAGTACTTC.

This clone came up once. The chain has TRBV5-1 and TRBJ2-5, with unresolved D. CDR1 SGHRS and CDR2 YFSETQ come from the germline V gene. Trimming left V 9 bases short and J 2 bases short, with 14 bases between. CDR3 size: 13 residues. CDR3 protein: CATRRGSQETQYF. The CDR3 DNA reads TGCGCCACCCGGAGAGGTTCACAAGAGACCCAGTACTTC.